A single sample is the source of the 16 T cell receptor beta chains below, sequenced in a study of persistence of HIV-infected CD4 T cells. This was the immunoSEQ version 4 assay in survey mode. The method was immunoSEQ multiplex PCR; TCRdb's version includes in-frame clones alone and lacks a portion of them. Among 35,000 to 40,000 clones listed, roughly 86% were seen once. This nonspecific control used anti-CD3/anti-CD28 bead stimulation of CD4+ T cells. Sorting of responding CD4+ T cells relied on upregulated CD40 ligand together with CD69. Antigen specificity for these receptors is unknown. The specimen comprised CD4+ T cells sorted from PBMCs after approximately 19-hour stimulation, sampled from a patient who received antiretroviral therapy. The receptor source for this set is an adult man with HIV who was CMV-seropositive.

V and J are TRBV6-5 and TRBJ2-7, with 7 bases fitting TRBD1. The germline CDR1 and CDR2 sequences are MNHEY and SVGAGI. The CDR3 sequence is 15 residues long. With V trimmed by 0 bases and J by 3 bases, 5 bases remained unmatched. CDR3 region: CASSYSYRGNYEQYF. CDR3 bases: TGTGCCAGCAGTTACTCTTACAGGGGAAACTACGAGCAGTACTTC.

This clone was detected only a few times. This chain connects TRBV7-2 to TRBJ2-7; possible D gene TRBD2, 6 bases. V was trimmed by 6 bases and J by 2 bases, leaving 17 bases between them. Germline V CDR1 and CDR2: SGHTA, FQGNSA. This CDR3 region has 15 residues. The CDR3 loop reads CASRLPGVAAYEQYF. The CDR3 DNA follows: TGTGCCAGCAGGTTGCCTGGAGTAGCGGCCTACGAGCAGTACTTC. The variable domain in full, with the rest retrieved from reference TRBV7-2 and TRBJ2-7, is GAGVSQSPSNKVTEKGKDVELRCDPISGHTALYWYRQSLGQGLEFLIYFQGNSAPDKSGLPSDRFSAERTGGSVSTLTIQRTQQEDSAVYLCASRLPGVAAYEQYFGPGTRLTVT.

The chain couples TRBV4-1 to TRBJ2-7; D is unclear. The CDR3 runs to 18 residues. V shed 0 bases and J shed 3 bases, with 21 bases lying between them. CDR1 and CDR2 from the germline V gene are MGHRA and YSYEKL. DNA for the CDR3: TGCGCCAGCAGCCAAGATACCCAAACCCCAACTACTGACTACGAGCAGTACTTC. Translation gives CASSQDTQTPTTDYEQYF.

This chain links TRBV5-6 with TRBJ2-2; D unresolved. Trimming cost V 0 bases and J 5 bases, with 11 bases left between them. The CDR3 is made up of 15 amino acids. Germline V gene data show CDR1 as SGHDT and CDR2 as YYEEEE. The CDR3 protein is CASSLDVSTTGELFF. CDR3 in DNA: TGTGCCAGCAGCTTGGATGTCAGTACGACCGGGGAGCTGTTTTTT.

The chain combines TRBV10-3 with TRBJ1-1; the match to TRBD1 covers 7 bases. CDR1 is ENHRY, CDR2 SYGVKD, per germline. With V trimmed by 10 bases and J by 3 bases, 8 bases remained unmatched. The CDR3 runs 13 residues. The CDR3 coding sequence is TGTGCCAACAGACAGGGTGGGGACACTGAAGCTTTCTTT. Encoded protein: CANRQGGDTEAFF.

The chain joins TRBV3-1 (or the pseudogene TRBV3-2) to TRBJ2-5; 7 bases agree with TRBD1. The ends lost 4 bases at V and 6 bases at J; junction bases unmatched: 5. This CDR3 contains 13 residues. CDR1 and CDR2 (germline): LGHDT, YNNKEL (reference sequence). The CDR3 DNA is TGTGCCAGCAGCCTGAGGACAGGAAAGACCCAGTACTTC. Residues: CASSLRTGKTQYF.

V gene TRBV3-1 (or the pseudogene TRBV3-2) combines with J gene TRBJ2-1, with 11 bases matching TRBD1. The V gene end was trimmed by 0 bases and the J gene end by 2 bases; junction bases not matched to a gene: 0. From germline, CDR1 is LGHDT and CDR2 YNNKEL (reference sequence). The CDR3 contains 16 residues. The CDR3 DNA reads TGTGCCAGCAGCCAAGAGGGACAGGGGGCCTACAATGAGCAGTTCTTC. Encoded protein: CASSQEGQGAYNEQFF.

To note about this clone: Additional DNA sequences in this sample encode the identical CDR3. The chain combines TRBV7-8 with TRBJ2-6; D is unclear. The V and J ends lost 6 bases and 0 bases respectively, with 6 bases between them. This CDR3 has 14 amino acids. Germline assignment: CDR1 SGHVS and CDR2 FQNEAQ. CDR3 in amino acids: CASRSASGANVLTF. The CDR3 nucleotides are TGTGCCAGCAGGTCAGCCTCTGGGGCCAACGTCCTGACTTTC.

The rearrangement uses TRBV19 and TRBJ1-5; a weak D match, TRBD1 (5 bases). Trimming left V 5 bases short and J 4 bases short, with 12 bases between. The CDR3 contains 14 residues. Germline CDR1 and CDR2: LNHDA and SQIVND (reference sequence). The CDR3 bases are TGTGCCAGTAGTTCCACGGGGGATAATCAGCCCCAGCATTTT. It is translated as CASSSTGDNQPQHF.

The chain couples TRBV25-1 to TRBJ1-6; maybe TRBD1 (5 bases). The CDR3 runs 14 residues. CDR1 is MGHDK, CDR2 SYGVNS, per germline. Trimming left V 3 bases short and J 12 bases short, with 15 bases between. The CDR3 nucleotides are TGTGCCAGCAGTGATCCGGGGGTTCGGGTACCCCTCCACTTT. Protein product: CASSDPGVRVPLHF.

This clone has a handful of counts. The genes are TRBV18 and TRBJ1-5, with D possibly being TRBD1 (6 bases). The CDR3 is 16 amino acids. V lost 6 bases to trimming and J lost 2 bases, with 17 bases between them. Per the germline V gene, CDR1 is KGHSH and CDR2 is LQKENI. The CDR3 sequence: CASSRQVPEGNQPQHF. The CDR3 DNA follows: TGTGCCAGCTCTCGACAGGTCCCGGAGGGCAATCAGCCCCAGCATTTT.

As to this clone: Germline is not matched at one junction end, which may reflect a read error. The J gene is TRBJ1-4, the V gene TRBV3-1 (or the pseudogene TRBV3-2); the D gene is possibly TRBD1 (5 bases). Germline-derived CDR1 and CDR2 are LGHDT and YNNKEL (reference sequence). This CDR3 region has 13 residues. The DNA of the CDR3 is TGTGCCAGCAGCCAGACGATCATAGCGGGGCCTGTTTTT. Protein product: CASSQTIIAGPVF.

CDR3 sequence reads: CASSVPQETQYF. The CDR3 DNA reads as TGTGCCAGCAGCGTCCCCCAAGAGACCCAGTACTTC. V and J are TRBV9 and TRBJ2-5; no clear D gene. Germline V gene sequence: CDR1 SGDLS, CDR2 YYNGEE. V was clipped by 2 bases and J by 1 base, with 3 bases between them. The CDR3 sequence is 12 residues long.

V gene TRBV3-1 (or the pseudogene TRBV3-2) combines with J gene TRBJ1-5; D ambiguous. Trimming pared 4 bases from V and 0 bases from J, leaving 7 bases between. The CDR3 spans 14 residues. Per the germline V gene, CDR1 is LGHDT and CDR2 is YNNKEL (reference sequence). The CDR3 region has the DNA TGTGCCAGCAGCCTCTCTAGTAGCAATCAGCCCCAGCATTTT. Translating it yields CASSLSSSNQPQHF.

This clone showed up just a few times. The chain employs TRBV10-3 and TRBJ2-2; 8 nucleotides align to TRBD2. Germline lookup yields CDR1 ENHRY and CDR2 SYGVKD. The CDR3 has 14 residues. J lost 6 bases, V lost 8 bases, and 8 bases had no gene match. The CDR3 reads CAIGTSQRAGELFF. The DNA for the CDR3 is TGTGCCATCGGGACTAGTCAGAGAGCCGGGGAGCTGTTTTTT.

In this sample, this clone turned up once. The chain is built from TRBV27 and TRBJ1-4, with 7 bases lining up with TRBD1. This CDR3 region has 15 residues. Germline lookup yields CDR1 MNHEY and CDR2 SMNVEV (reference sequence). The V gene end was trimmed by 6 bases and the J gene end by 3 bases; junction bases not matched to a gene: 7. CDR3 in amino acids: CASRPTGTANEKLFF. Written as DNA, the CDR3 is TGTGCCAGCAGACCAACCGGGACAGCTAATGAAAAACTGTTTTTT. Full variable domain (rest looked up from reference TRBV27 and TRBJ1-4): EAQVTQNPRYLITVTGKKLTVTCSQNMNHEYMSWYRQDPGLGLRQIYYSMNVEVTDKGDVPEGYKVSRKEKRNFPLILESPSPNQTSLYFCASRPTGTANEKLFFGSGTQLSVL.